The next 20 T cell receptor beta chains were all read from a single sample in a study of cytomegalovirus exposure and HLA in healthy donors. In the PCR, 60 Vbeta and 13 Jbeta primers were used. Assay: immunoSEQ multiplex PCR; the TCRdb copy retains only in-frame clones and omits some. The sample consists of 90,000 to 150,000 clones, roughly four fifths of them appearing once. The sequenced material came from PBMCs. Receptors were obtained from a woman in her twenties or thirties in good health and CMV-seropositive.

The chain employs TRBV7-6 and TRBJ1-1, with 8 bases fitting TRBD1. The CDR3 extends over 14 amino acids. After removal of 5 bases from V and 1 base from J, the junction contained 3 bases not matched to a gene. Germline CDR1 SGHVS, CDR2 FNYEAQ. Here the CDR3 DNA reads TGTGCCAGCAGCAAACAGGGGGGGAACACTGAAGCTTTCTTT. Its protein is CASSKQGGNTEAFF.

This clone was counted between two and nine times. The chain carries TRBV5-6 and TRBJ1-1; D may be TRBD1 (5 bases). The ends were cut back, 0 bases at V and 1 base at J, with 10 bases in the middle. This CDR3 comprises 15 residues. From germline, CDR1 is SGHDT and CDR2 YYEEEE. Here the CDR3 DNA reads TGTGCCAGCAGCTTGGGACAGAATAGGAACACTGAAGCTTTCTTT. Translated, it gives CASSLGQNRNTEAFF. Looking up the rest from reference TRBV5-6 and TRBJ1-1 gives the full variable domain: DAGVTQSPTHLIKTRGQQVTLRCSPKSGHDTVSWYQQALGQGPQFIFQYYEEEERQRGNFPDRFSGHQFPNYSSELNVNALLLGDSALYLCASSLGQNRNTEAFFGQGTRLTVV.

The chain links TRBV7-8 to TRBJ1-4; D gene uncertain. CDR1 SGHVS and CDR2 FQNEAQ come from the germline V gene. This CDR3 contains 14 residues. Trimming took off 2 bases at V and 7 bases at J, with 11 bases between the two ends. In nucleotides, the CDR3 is TGTGCCAGCAGCTTACGGAGGGTGAGTGAAAAACTGTTTTTT. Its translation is CASSLRRVSEKLFF.

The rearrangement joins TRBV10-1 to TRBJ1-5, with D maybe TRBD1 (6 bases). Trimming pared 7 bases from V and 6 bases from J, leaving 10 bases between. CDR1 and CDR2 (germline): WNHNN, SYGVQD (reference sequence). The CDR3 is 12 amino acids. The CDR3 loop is CASKQGAQPQHF. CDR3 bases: TGCGCCAGCAAACAGGGAGCTCAGCCCCAGCATTTT.

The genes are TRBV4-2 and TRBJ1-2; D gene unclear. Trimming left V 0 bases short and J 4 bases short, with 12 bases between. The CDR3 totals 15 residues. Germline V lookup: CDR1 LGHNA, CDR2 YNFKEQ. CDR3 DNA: TGTGCCAGCAGCCAAGATGACTCGGCGGGCTATGGCTACACCTTC. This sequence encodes CASSQDDSAGYGYTF.

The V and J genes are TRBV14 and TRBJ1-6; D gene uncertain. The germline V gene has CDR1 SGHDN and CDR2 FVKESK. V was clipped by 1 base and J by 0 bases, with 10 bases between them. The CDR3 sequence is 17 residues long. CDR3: CASSQGARSSYNSPLHF. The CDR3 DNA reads TGTGCCAGCAGCCAAGGCGCGAGGAGCTCCTATAATTCACCCCTCCACTTT.

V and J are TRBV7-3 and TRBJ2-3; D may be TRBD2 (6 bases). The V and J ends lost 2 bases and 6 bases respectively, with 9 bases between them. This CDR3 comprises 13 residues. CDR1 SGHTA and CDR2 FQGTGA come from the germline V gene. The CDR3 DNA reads TGTGCCAGCAGCTTACGCGGGGACGATACGCAGTATTTT. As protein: CASSLRGDDTQYF.

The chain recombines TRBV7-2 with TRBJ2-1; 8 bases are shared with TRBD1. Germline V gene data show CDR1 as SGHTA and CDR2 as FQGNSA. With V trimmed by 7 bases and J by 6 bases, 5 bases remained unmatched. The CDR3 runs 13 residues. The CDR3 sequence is CASTRTGRNEQFF. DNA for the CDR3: TGTGCCAGCACCCGGACAGGGCGCAATGAGCAGTTCTTC.

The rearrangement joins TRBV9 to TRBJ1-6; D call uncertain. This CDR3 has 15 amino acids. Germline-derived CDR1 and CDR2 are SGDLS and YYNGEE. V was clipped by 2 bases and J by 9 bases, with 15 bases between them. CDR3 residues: CASSVSTLPGSPLHF. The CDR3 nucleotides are TGTGCCAGCAGCGTGTCTACCCTACCGGGTTCACCCCTCCACTTT.

CDR3 DNA sequence: TGTGCCAGCAGCTTGATACTGCGGAATGAGCAGTTCTTC. It translates to CASSLILRNEQFF. V and J are TRBV5-4 and TRBJ2-1; D call uncertain. V gave up 1 base and J gave up 7 bases, with 9 bases separating them. Looked up from germline, CDR1 is SGHNT and CDR2 is YYREEE (reference sequence). The CDR3 is 13 amino acids. Supplemented by reference TRBV5-4 and TRBJ2-1, the full variable domain reads ETGVTQSPTHLIKTRGQQVTLRCSSQSGHNTVSWYQQALGQGPQFIFQYYREEENGRGNFPPRFSGLQFPNYSSELNVNALELDDSALYLCASSLILRNEQFFGPGTRLTVL.

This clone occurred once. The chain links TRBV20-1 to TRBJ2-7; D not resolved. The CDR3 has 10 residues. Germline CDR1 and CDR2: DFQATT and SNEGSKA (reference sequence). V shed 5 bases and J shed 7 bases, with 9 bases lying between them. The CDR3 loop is CSALGKEQYF. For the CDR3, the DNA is TGCAGTGCTTTGGGCAAAGAGCAGTACTTC.

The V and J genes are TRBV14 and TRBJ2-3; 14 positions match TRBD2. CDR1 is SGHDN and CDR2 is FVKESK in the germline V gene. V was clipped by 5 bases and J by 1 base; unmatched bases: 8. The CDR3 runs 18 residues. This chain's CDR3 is CASSFGLAGGYRTDTQYF. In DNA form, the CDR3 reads TGTGCCAGCAGCTTCGGACTAGCGGGGGGATATCGCACAGATACGCAGTATTTT.

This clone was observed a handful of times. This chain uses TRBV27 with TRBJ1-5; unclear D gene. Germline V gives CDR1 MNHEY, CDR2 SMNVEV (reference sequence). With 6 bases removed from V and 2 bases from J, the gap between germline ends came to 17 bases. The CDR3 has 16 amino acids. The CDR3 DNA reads TGTGCCAGCAGCCCGGCAGACCAGGTCGGCAATCAGCCCCAGCATTTT. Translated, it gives CASSPADQVGNQPQHF.

CDR3 sequence: CASSLVRTGTHTEAFF. CDR3 coding DNA: TGTGCCAGCAGCTTGGTGCGGACAGGGACCCACACTGAAGCTTTCTTT. The chain recombines TRBV5-8 with TRBJ1-1, with 8 bases that match TRBD1. J was trimmed by 3 bases and V by 0 bases; bases with no gene match: 7. This CDR3 has 16 residues. Germline values: CDR1 SGHTS, CDR2 YDEGEE.

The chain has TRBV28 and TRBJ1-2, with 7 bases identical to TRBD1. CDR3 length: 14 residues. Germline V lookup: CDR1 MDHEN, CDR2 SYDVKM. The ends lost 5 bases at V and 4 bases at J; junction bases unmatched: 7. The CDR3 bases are TGTGCCAGCAGTCAGGGACAGACTTCCTATGGCTACACCTTC. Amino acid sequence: CASSQGQTSYGYTF.

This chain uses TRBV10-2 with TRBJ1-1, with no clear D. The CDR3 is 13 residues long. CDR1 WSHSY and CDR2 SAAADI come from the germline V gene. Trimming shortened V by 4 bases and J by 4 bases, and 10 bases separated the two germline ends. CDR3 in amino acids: CASSGNWATEAFF. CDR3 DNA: TGCGCCAGCAGTGGGAATTGGGCCACTGAAGCTTTCTTT.

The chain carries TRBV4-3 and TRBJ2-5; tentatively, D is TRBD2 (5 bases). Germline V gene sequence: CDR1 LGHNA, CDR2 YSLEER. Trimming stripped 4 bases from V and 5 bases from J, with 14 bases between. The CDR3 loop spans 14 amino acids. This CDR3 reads CASSPSGVSETQYF. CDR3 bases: TGCGCCAGCAGCCCGTCCGGGGTTTCGGAGACCCAGTACTTC.

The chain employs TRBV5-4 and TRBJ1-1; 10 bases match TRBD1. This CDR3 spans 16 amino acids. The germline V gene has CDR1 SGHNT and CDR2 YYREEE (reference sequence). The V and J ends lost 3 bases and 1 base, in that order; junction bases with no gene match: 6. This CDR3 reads CASSYLDRGPNTEAFF. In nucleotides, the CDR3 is TGTGCCAGCAGCTATTTAGACAGGGGGCCGAACACTGAAGCTTTCTTT.

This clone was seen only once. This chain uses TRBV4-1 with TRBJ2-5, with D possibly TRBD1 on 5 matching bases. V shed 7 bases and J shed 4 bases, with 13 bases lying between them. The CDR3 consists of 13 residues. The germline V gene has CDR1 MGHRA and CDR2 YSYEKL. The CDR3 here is CASTPAGRETQYF. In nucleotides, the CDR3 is TGCGCCAGCACCCCGGCAGGGCGAGAGACCCAGTACTTC.

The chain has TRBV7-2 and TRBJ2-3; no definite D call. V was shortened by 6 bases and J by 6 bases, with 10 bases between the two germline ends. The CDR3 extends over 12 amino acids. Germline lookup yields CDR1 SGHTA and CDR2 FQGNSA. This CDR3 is CASSLTEDTQYF. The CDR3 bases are TGTGCCAGCAGTCTAACAGAGGATACGCAGTATTTT.